This T cell receptor beta chain was identified in a study of identical twins. Overall study findings and caveats: A cross-sectional statistical analysis, not follow-up of the same donors, supported the conclusions.

This clonotype was observed a few times. Antigen unknown. From the 5' RACE reads, TCRdb called clonotypes with MiXCR, one entry per CDR3 protein. The sample contains 350,000 or so distinct CDR3 sequences, roughly 9% of which appear only once. The CDR3 has 15 amino acids. Trimming removed 1 base from V and 1 base from J, with 11 bases in between. Germline CDR1 reads LGHDT; CDR2 reads YNNKEL (reference sequence). The TCR originated in a woman aged 45-59 years in good health. The chain links TRBV3-1 to TRBJ2-7, with D uncertain. Material for sequencing was naive T cells sorted from blood. The CDR3 DNA is TGTGCCAGCAGCCAAGCCCCGGTGGTTTCCTACGAGCAGTACTTC. Translating gives CASSQAPVVSYEQYF.